This passage covers 29 T cell receptor beta chains from one sample sequenced in a study of post-analysis software for immune sequencing data. No antigen is known for these receptors. Study-wide results and limits: Relative to controls, patients had several TRBV segments at higher frequency, with TRBV5-6, TRBV5-1 and TRBV20-1 among these.

The TCR beta cDNA libraries contained unique molecular identifiers. MiXCR, run by TCRdb on the PCR reads, gives a single entry per CDR3 protein. The sample records some 700,000 distinct CDR3 sequences, 55% to 70% being singletons. Sample: blood. These TCRs come from a girl aged 2 to 10 with multiple sclerosis.

There are a few counts of this clonotype. The chain recombines TRBV29-1 with TRBJ2-1; no reliable D call. The CDR3 spans 13 residues. V lost 6 bases and J 4 bases, leaving 13 bases between the germline ends. Per the germline V gene, CDR1 is SQVTM and CDR2 is ANQGSEA. The CDR3 reads CSVDPTPYNEQFF. The CDR3 nucleotides are TGCAGCGTGGACCCGACACCGTACAATGAGCAGTTCTTC.

The rearrangement joins TRBV9 to TRBJ2-3; 7 bases agree with TRBD2. This CDR3 contains 16 residues. V lost 3 bases to trimming and J lost 3 bases; unmatched junction nucleotides: 10. Germline lookup yields CDR1 SGDLS and CDR2 YYNGEE. CDR3 nucleotide sequence: TGTGCCAGCAGCGCCGAACCCAGCGGGGCGACAGATACGCAGTATTTT. It is translated as CASSAEPSGATDTQYF.

This chain connects TRBV27 to TRBJ2-1; D possibly uses TRBD1 or TRBD2 (5 bases each). V was shortened by 1 base and J by 5 bases, with 15 bases between the two germline ends. In germline, CDR1 is MNHEY, CDR2 SMNVEV (reference sequence). The CDR3 consists of 16 residues. The CDR3 protein is CASSLFQGPGNNEQFF. CDR3 nucleotide sequence: TGTGCCAGCAGTTTATTTCAGGGCCCCGGGAACAATGAGCAGTTCTTC.

The chain joins TRBV5-1 to TRBJ2-7, with D tentatively TRBD2 (5 bases). The J call may be wrong; the DNA end is better matched by TRBJ2-5. The CDR3 consists of 13 residues. Germline V gene sequence: CDR1 SGHRS, CDR2 YFSETQ. The chain's CDR3 is CASTGERGETQYF. The CDR3 nucleotides read TGCGCCAGCACCGGGGAAAGAGGAGAGACCCAGTACTTC.

The chain links TRBV28 to TRBJ2-1; D is possibly TRBD1 (6 bases). Trimming cost V 3 bases and J 1 base, with 13 bases left between them. The CDR3 sequence is 16 residues long. The germline V gene encodes CDR1 MDHEN and CDR2 SYDVKM. The CDR3 loop is CASSFYREWSYNEQFF. The DNA of the CDR3 is TGTGCCAGCAGTTTTTACAGGGAATGGTCCTACAATGAGCAGTTCTTC.

About this clonotype itself: A much bigger clone sits one base away, suggesting this may be a read error. The chain joins TRBV11-2 to TRBJ2-5; the D is unclear. Trimming removed 7 bases from V and 1 base from J, with 4 bases in between. The CDR3 runs 11 residues. The germline V gene encodes CDR1 SGHAT and CDR2 FQNNGV. The CDR3 nucleotides read TGTGCCAGCACCGCCCAAGAGACCCAGTACTTC. Protein sequence: CASTAQETQYF.

This clonotype was seen once. The V call is TRBV10-3, the J call TRBJ1-2; TRBD1 matches at 10 bases. CDR1 and CDR2 (germline): ENHRY, SYGVKD. The CDR3 is 14 residues long. Trimming took 4 bases from V and 6 from J; bases not matched to a gene: 5. CDR3 DNA: TGTGCCATCAGTGGAGGGACAGGGGACAATGGCTACACCTTC. It translates to CAISGGTGDNGYTF.

V gene TRBV20-1 combines with J gene TRBJ2-7, with D possibly being TRBD2 (6 bases). The end of the DNA aligns better with TRBJ2-4, so the J call may be wrong. The CDR3 sequence is 14 residues long. CDR1 is DFQATT, CDR2 SNEGSKA, per germline (reference sequence). The CDR3 DNA reads TGCAGTGCTGCCCCAGCGGGAGCCAAAAACATTCAGTACTTC. This encodes CSAAPAGAKNIQYF.

The V gene is TRBV20-1, the J gene TRBJ2-3; D could derive from TRBD1 or TRBD2 (5 bases each). Germline loops: CDR1 DFQATT, CDR2 SNEGSKA (reference sequence). The CDR3 extends over 12 amino acids. With 6 bases removed from V and 6 bases from J, the gap between germline ends came to 13 bases. In nucleotides, the CDR3 is TGCAGTGCCACCCCCGAGGGGGATACGCAGTATTTT. It yields the protein CSATPEGDTQYF.

The chain carries TRBV28 and TRBJ1-5, with 7 bases matching TRBD1. This CDR3 contains 14 residues. CDR1 MDHEN and CDR2 SYDVKM come from the germline V gene. V was pared by 5 bases and J by 6 bases, with 7 bases of the junction left unmatched. CDR3 in amino acids: CASSVRQGSQPQHF. CDR3 DNA: TGTGCCAGCAGTGTCAGACAGGGATCTCAGCCCCAGCATTTT.

V and J are TRBV9 and TRBJ1-5, with 7 positions matching TRBD1. The CDR3 sequence is 14 residues long. V was pared by 5 bases and J by 4 bases, with 6 bases of the junction left unmatched. Per the germline V gene, CDR1 is SGDLS and CDR2 is YYNGEE. The CDR3 here is CASSPQGLNQPQHF. CDR3 DNA sequence: TGTGCCAGCAGTCCACAGGGGCTAAATCAGCCCCAGCATTTT.

V is TRBV27 and J is TRBJ1-4; maybe TRBD1 (5 bases). V was trimmed by 2 bases and J by 6 bases, leaving 7 bases between them. The CDR3 is 13 residues long. From germline, CDR1 is MNHEY and CDR2 SMNVEV (reference sequence). CDR3 protein: CASSLQGDEKLFF. CDR3 bases: TGTGCCAGCAGTTTACAGGGCGATGAAAAACTGTTTTTT.

The count of this clonotype is one. V gene TRBV6-2 or TRBV6-3 combines with J gene TRBJ1-6; D is unresolved. Looked up from germline, CDR1 is MNHEY and CDR2 is SVGEGT. This CDR3 is built from 17 residues. Trimming removed 5 bases at V and 11 bases at J, with 25 bases between. CDR3 amino acids: CASSKFLGKQPMAPLHF. The CDR3, as DNA: TGTGCCAGCAGTAAGTTCCTCGGGAAACAACCCATGGCACCCCTCCACTTT.

This clonotype turned up a few times. The rearrangement links TRBV12-3 or TRBV12-4 to TRBJ2-1; weak D call: TRBD2 (6 bases). The CDR3 is 18 residues long. Trimming removed 5 bases from V and 7 bases from J, with 27 bases in between. The CDR3 protein is CASSPHRDFAYRGNEQFF. The CDR3 nucleotides read TGTGCCAGCAGTCCTCACCGGGACTTCGCCTATCGTGGGAATGAGCAGTTCTTC.

The rearrangement joins TRBV20-1 to TRBJ2-5; D gene unclear. CDR1 DFQATT and CDR2 SNEGSKA come from the germline V gene (reference sequence). The CDR3 sequence is 14 residues long. V was clipped by 0 bases and J by 0 bases, with 8 bases between them. The CDR3 here is CSARDIGYQETQYF. Written as DNA, the CDR3 is TGCAGTGCTAGAGATATAGGCTACCAAGAGACCCAGTACTTC.

This clonotype was seen a single time. V is TRBV10-2 and J is TRBJ1-4, with 9 bases that match TRBD1. CDR1 is WSHSY, CDR2 SAAADI, per germline. The CDR3 extends over 17 amino acids. V dropped 3 bases and J dropped 3; count of bases not matched to a gene: 8. The CDR3 DNA is TGCGCCAGCAGTGAATACTACCGGACAGGGGCTAATGAAAAACTGTTTTTT. Amino acids: CASSEYYRTGANEKLFF.

The chain recombines TRBV2 with TRBJ2-7; perhaps TRBD2 as D (6 bases). The closer fit of TRBJ2-4 to the DNA end suggests the J call may be wrong. CDR3 size: 17 residues. Germline V gene lookup returns CDR1 SNHLY and CDR2 FYNNEI. Here the CDR3 reads CASSEMGGGTGKNIQYF. CDR3 DNA: TGTGCCAGCAGTGAAATGGGAGGAGGCACCGGCAAAAACATTCAGTACTTC.

The chain has TRBV7-8 and TRBJ2-7; 8 bases agree with TRBD2. The CDR3 extends over 18 amino acids. CDR1 is SGHVS, CDR2 FQNEAQ, per germline. V shed 5 bases and J 3 bases; nucleotides not matched to a gene: 18. The CDR3 nucleotides are TGTGCCAGCAGCCTCCCTTCGGTGATGGCGGGAGGAGGCTACGAGCAGTACTTC. Translated, it gives CASSLPSVMAGGGYEQYF.

The V gene is TRBV29-1, the J gene TRBJ1-5; tentative D call: TRBD1 (6 bases). Trimming stripped 5 bases from V and 4 bases from J, with 9 bases between. The CDR3 has 12 residues. Looked up from germline, CDR1 is SQVTM and CDR2 is ANQGSEA. The CDR3 coding sequence is TGCAGCGTTTGGGGGCCGAATCAGCCCCAGCATTTT. This encodes CSVWGPNQPQHF.

The genes are TRBV9 and TRBJ2-4; TRBD2 matches 10 bases. The germline CDR1 and CDR2 sequences are SGDLS and YYNGEE. The J segment lost 0 bases and the V segment lost 0 bases, leaving 0 bases of the junction unmatched. The CDR3 extends over 16 amino acids. CDR3 sequence (DNA): TGTGCCAGCAGCGTAGGACTAGCGGGAGCCAAAAACATTCAGTACTTC. It specifies CASSVGLAGAKNIQYF.

V usage is TRBV6-1 and J usage is TRBJ2-1; D is tentatively TRBD1 or TRBD2 (6 bases each). The CDR3 sequence is 16 residues long. The V gene lost 4 bases and the J gene lost 6 bases, with 19 bases spanning the gap. Germline V gene data show CDR1 as MNHNS and CDR2 as SASEGT. The CDR3 sequence is CASSVPVGGRGNEQFF. The CDR3 DNA reads as TGTGCCAGCAGTGTGCCCGTGGGGGGCCGAGGCAATGAGCAGTTCTTC.

This chain uses TRBV6-6 with TRBJ2-5, with D perhaps matching TRBD1 (6 bases). The assigned J gene may be wrong: the sequence end matches TRBJ2-7 better. The CDR3 runs 16 residues. Per the germline V gene, CDR1 is MNHNY and CDR2 is SVGAGI (reference sequence). The CDR3 bases are TGTGCCAGCATCCTACAGGGTCCGCGGGTCGCTCTCGAGCAGTACTTC. Translation gives CASILQGPRVALEQYF.

This sequence joins TRBV12-3 or TRBV12-4 and TRBJ2-1; D is tentatively TRBD1 or TRBD2 (5 bases each). The V end was cut by 3 bases, the J end by 1 base, with 10 bases between. The CDR3 loop spans 15 amino acids. In nucleotides, the CDR3 is TGTGCCAGCAGTTTCGGGGACGGGTCCTACAATGAGCAGTTCTTC. Translation: CASSFGDGSYNEQFF.

The chain carries TRBV4-2 and TRBJ1-2; D remains unclear. V was clipped by 4 bases and J by 4 bases, with 19 bases between them. Germline V CDR1 and CDR2: LGHNA, YNFKEQ. The length of the CDR3 is 16 residues. CDR3 nucleotides: TGTGCCAGCAGCCCTCTCCCACTTCAGCCAGCCTATGGCTACACCTTC. Protein sequence: CASSPLPLQPAYGYTF.

The rearrangement links TRBV6-1 to TRBJ2-1; D possibly matches TRBD1 or TRBD2 (6 bases each). The germline V and J ends were trimmed by 7 bases and 0 bases, with 13 bases remaining between them. Germline CDR1 MNHNS, CDR2 SASEGT. The CDR3 contains 15 residues. The CDR3 DNA is TGTGCCAGCACGGGGGCACTAGCCTCCTACAATGAGCAGTTCTTC. Translating it yields CASTGALASYNEQFF.

The chain carries TRBV29-1 and TRBJ1-4; 11 bases line up with TRBD1. J lost 8 bases, V lost 7 bases, and 6 bases had no gene match. The CDR3 spans 13 residues. Germline CDR1 and CDR2: SQVTM and ANQGSEA. The CDR3 sequence is CSGTGTGGEKLFF. Here the CDR3 DNA reads TGCAGCGGGACGGGGACAGGGGGAGAAAAACTGTTTTTT.

This clonotype showed up just a few times. This chain joins TRBV9 and TRBJ2-1; 8 positions match TRBD2. In germline, CDR1 is SGDLS, CDR2 YYNGEE. The length of the CDR3 is 14 residues. With V trimmed by 3 bases and J by 6 bases, 5 bases remained unmatched. The CDR3 reads CASSAWTSPNEQFF. The CDR3 region has the DNA TGTGCCAGCAGCGCCTGGACTAGCCCCAATGAGCAGTTCTTC.

The gene calls are TRBV20-1 and TRBJ2-7; 12 nucleotides align to TRBD2. Germline loops: CDR1 DFQATT, CDR2 SNEGSKA (reference sequence). Trimming at V came to 2 bases and at J to 4 bases, leaving 9 bases not matched to a gene. The CDR3 has 16 residues. Here the CDR3 reads CSARPGTSGPSYEQYF. The CDR3 DNA follows: TGCAGTGCTAGACCAGGGACTAGCGGGCCCTCTTACGAGCAGTACTTC.

This clonotype was detected only once. The junction departs from the called germline gene at one end, perhaps through a read error. V usage is TRBV12-5 and J usage is TRBJ2-5, with 9 bases that match TRBD1. In germline, CDR1 is LGHNT, CDR2 FRNRAP. The CDR3 runs 17 residues. DNA for the CDR3: TGTACTAGTGGTTTGGTAACTTCGGACAGGGGTACCGAGACCCAGTACTTC. This gives the protein CTSGLVTSDRGTETQYF.